The rows below give T cell receptor beta chains drawn from one sample of a study of T-cell reconstitution after alpha-beta-depleted transplantation in children. TCRdb re-analysed the PCR reads in MiXCR, keeping a single row per CDR3 protein. The sample consists of roughly 670,000 distinct CDR3 sequences, approximately 14% of them appearing once. Sequencing was performed on PBMCs, taken before TCRalphabeta/CD19-depleted stem cell transplant. These receptor sequences come from a girl aged 2 to 9 with congenital amegakaryocytic thrombocytopenia, due to receive a stem cell transplant. The CDR3 runs from the conserved cysteine through the conserved F or W. D genes are given only for firm matches. For some rows the clone size is stated as once, few or many, or as a class when expanded; others skip it.

>TRBJ2-7|many|NA|TRBV7-9
CASSVLGFFEQYF
TGTGCCAGCAGCGTACTTGGATTTTTCGAGCAGTACTTC
>TRBJ2-7|NA|TRBD1|TRBV14
CASSQVTGGAYEQYF
TGTGCCAGCAGCCAAGTCACAGGGGGCGCCTACGAGCAGTACTTC
>TRBJ1-6|many|NA|TRBV5-6
CASSLLDRPYNSPLHF
TGTGCCAGCAGCTTGCTGGACAGACCATATAATTCACCCCTCCACTTT
>TRBJ2-1|NA|NA|TRBV7-9
CASSLRLSGGNEQFF
TGTGCCAGCAGCTTAAGACTGTCAGGGGGGAATGAGCAGTTCTTC
>TRBJ1-6|many|NA|TRBV4-2
CASSHKTGHGNNSPLHF
TGTGCCAGCAGCCATAAGACGGGACACGGAAATAATTCACCCCTCCACTTT
>TRBJ2-1|NA|NA|TRBV6-2/TRBV6-3
CASRSLRKSNEQFF
TGTGCCAGCCGGAGTCTCCGGAAAAGTAATGAGCAGTTCTTC
>TRBJ2-7|NA|TRBD1|TRBV29-1
CSVAGRGKPYEQYF
TGCAGCGTTGCAGGCAGGGGGAAACCTTACGAGCAGTACTTC
>TRBJ1-5|few|NA|TRBV20-1
CSAPDQGNQPQHF
TGCAGTGCCCCGGACCAAGGCAATCAGCCCCAGCATTTT
>TRBJ2-3|once|TRBD2|TRBV20-1
CSARDYWSTSGRALSGTDTQYF
TGCAGTGCTAGAGATTACTGGTCGACTAGCGGGAGGGCCTTATCTGGGACAGATACGCAGTATTTT
>TRBJ2-5|NA|NA|TRBV20-1
CSAKYAARQETQYF
TGCAGTGCCAAGTACGCGGCAAGGCAAGAGACCCAGTACTTC
>TRBJ2-1|many|NA|TRBV5-1
CASSLDIQRLNEQFF
TGCGCCAGCAGCTTGGACATTCAAAGGCTCAATGAGCAGTTCTTC
>TRBJ2-7|many|TRBD2|TRBV20-1
CSALKRGGPNYEQYF
TGCAGTGCGCTTAAACGCGGGGGACCAAACTACGAGCAGTACTTC
>TRBJ1-2|many|TRBD1|TRBV6-5
CASSYNDRGRANGYTF
TGTGCCAGCAGTTACAACGACAGGGGAAGAGCTAATGGCTACACCTTC
>TRBJ1-3|NA|NA|TRBV7-9
CASSPGAEALGNTIYF
TGTGCCAGCAGCCCAGGGGCGGAGGCGCTCGGAAACACCATATATTTT
>TRBJ2-4|few|TRBD2|TRBV5-1
CASSLAGRSIQYF
TGCGCCAGCAGCTTGGCCGGGAGGAGCATTCAGTACTTC
>TRBJ2-5|few|NA|TRBV20-1
CSAPHGDGQETQYF
TGCAGTGCTCCCCACGGGGACGGACAAGAGACCCAGTACTTC
>TRBJ1-3|many|NA|TRBV20-1
CSARPAGRSSGNTIYF
TGCAGTGCGCGCCCCGCAGGCCGAAGCTCTGGAAACACCATATATTTT
>TRBJ2-1|many|TRBD2|TRBV5-6
CASSLAARLAAYNEQFF
TGTGCCAGCAGCTTGGCGGCCAGACTAGCGGCCTACAATGAGCAGTTCTTC
>TRBJ1-3|many|NA|TRBV7-2
CASSLNSGRTIYF
TGTGCCAGCAGCTTAAACTCGGGCCGGACCATATATTTT
>TRBJ2-1|many|NA|TRBV20-1
CSAPGSSYNEQFF
TGCAGTGCCCCGGGAAGCTCCTACAATGAGCAGTTCTTC
>TRBJ2-2|many|NA|TRBV10-3
CAIKDTGELFF
TGTGCCATCAAGGACACCGGGGAGCTGTTTTTT
>TRBJ1-2|NA|NA|TRBV5-1
CASSLVSGRSGYTF
TGCGCCAGCAGCTTGGTGTCCGGGAGGTCTGGCTACACCTTC
>TRBJ2-3|few|TRBD1|TRBV20-1
CSAGGTGIPDTQYF
TGCAGTGCTGGCGGGACAGGGATCCCAGATACGCAGTATTTT
>TRBJ2-2|many|TRBD1|TRBV28
CASSLGQGAWELFF
TGTGCCAGCAGTTTGGGACAGGGGGCGTGGGAGCTGTTTTTT